The clone carrying this T cell receptor (beta chain) was seen only a few times. Its antigen is as yet unknown. Germline loops: CDR1 SNHLY, CDR2 FYNNEI. V lost 1 base and J lost 1, with 11 bases in between. The CDR3 spans 15 residues. One entry per CDR3 protein results from TCRdb running MiXCR on the 5' RACE reads. Of just under 550,000 distinct CDR3 sequences listed, just over 20% were seen once; the top ten hold 12%. This sample stems from a study of T-cell memory formation after mild COVID-19. Study-level findings and limits: Second-wave clones reaching peak frequency on day 37 lacked confirmed SARS-CoV-2 specificity.

Sequenced input: PBMCs or a T cell subset sorted from them (not recorded which). V usage is TRBV2 and J usage is TRBJ2-7, with D unresolved. The sequence was obtained from an adult woman who had mild COVID-19 (a few samples of this study predate the infection). Cell type and time point are not known. CDR3 coding DNA: TGTGCCAGCAGTGAAGGACCGCCTGGGTCCTACGAGCAGTACTTC. This sequence encodes CASSEGPPGSYEQYF.